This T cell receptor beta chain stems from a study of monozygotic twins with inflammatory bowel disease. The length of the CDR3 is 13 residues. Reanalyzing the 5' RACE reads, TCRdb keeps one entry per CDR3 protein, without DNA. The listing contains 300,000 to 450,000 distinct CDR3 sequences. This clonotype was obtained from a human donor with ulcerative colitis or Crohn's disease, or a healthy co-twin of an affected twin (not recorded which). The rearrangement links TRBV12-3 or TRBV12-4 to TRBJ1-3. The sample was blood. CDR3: CASSLFTSDTIYF.